This TCR beta chain appears in the sequencing data of a study of spatial heterogeneity in lung cancer. Study at large: Alpha-chain sequences were detected in numbers that were consistently lower than beta-chain sequences.

Time point noted: blood at routine non-recurrence follow-up after resection. Unsorted whole RNA samples from tumor, nontumor lung or frozen PBMC were sequenced. This clonotype was observed many times. Every TCR cDNA molecule carried a tag that served as a unique molecular identifier. One entry per CDR3 protein, called by TCRdb with MiXCR from the 5' RACE reads. The repertoire consists of roughly 72,000 distinct CDR3 sequences, with approximately 9% occurring once and the leading ten covering 1.9%. Between the trimmed V and J ends, which lost 6 bases and 9 bases, there was a span of 14 bases. Germline CDR1 and CDR2: MNHEY and SVGEGT. This CDR3 contains 12 residues.

The material was PBMCs, obtained at follow-up. The origin of this receptor is a female donor with early-stage non-small cell lung cancer. The chain couples TRBV6-2 or TRBV6-3 to TRBJ2-5; the D gene is possibly TRBD2 (5 bases). CDR3 nucleotides: TGTGCCAGCAGGGATCGCAAGGGAGCCCAGTACTTC. It specifies CASRDRKGAQYF.